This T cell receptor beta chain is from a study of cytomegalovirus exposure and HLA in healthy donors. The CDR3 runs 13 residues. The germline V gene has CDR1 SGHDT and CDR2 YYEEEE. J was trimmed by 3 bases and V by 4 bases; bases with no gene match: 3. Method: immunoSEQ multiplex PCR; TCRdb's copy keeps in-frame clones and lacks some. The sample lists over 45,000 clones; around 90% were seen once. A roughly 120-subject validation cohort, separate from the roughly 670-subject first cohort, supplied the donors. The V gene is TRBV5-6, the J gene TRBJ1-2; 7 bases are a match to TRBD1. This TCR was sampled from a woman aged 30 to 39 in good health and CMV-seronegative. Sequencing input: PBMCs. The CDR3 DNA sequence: TGTGCCAGCAGCCGGGACAGAGACTATGGCTACACCTTC. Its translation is CASSRDRDYGYTF. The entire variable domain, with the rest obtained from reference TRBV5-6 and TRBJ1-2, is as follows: DAGVTQSPTHLIKTRGQQVTLRCSPKSGHDTVSWYQQALGQGPQFIFQYYEEEERQRGNFPDRFSGHQFPNYSSELNVNALLLGDSALYLCASSRDRDYGYTFGSGTRLTVV.